This record looks at one TCR beta chain sequence and its context. What it binds is not known. The data were taken from a study of blood T cells in healthy people across ages. Germline V gene data show CDR1 as SGHDT and CDR2 as YYEEEE. Deletions cut 6 bases from V and 4 bases from J, with 16 bases between. CDR3 size: 14 residues. The study recruited healthy Caucasian donors from Russia who were aged roughly 6 to 100. Regarding the study as a whole: Diversity of TCR beta per million T cells declined in a roughly linear way with age. Expanded clonotype changes were possibly confounded by unknown donor CMV status.

A second PCR, run for roughly 7 to 11 cycles, used a sample-barcoded 5' primer plus a J-beta primer mix. Each cDNA molecule, via a template-switch adaptor with 12 random nucleotides, was tagged. TCRdb itself ran the 5' RACE reads through MiXCR, one entry per CDR3 protein. The sample holds approximately 1.5 million distinct CDR3 sequences, roughly a third seen once. The receptor comes from a woman in her thirties in good health. V gene TRBV5-6 combines with J gene TRBJ1-2, with unresolved D. Sample: blood. For the CDR3, the DNA is TGTGCCAGCACCAGTCAGAGGGTTGTCTATGGCTACACCTTC. This translates into CASTSQRVVYGYTF.